A single TCR beta chain is shown here with its context. Antigen unknown. Germline CDR1 and CDR2: SGHDT and YYEEEE. The CDR3 extends over 14 amino acids. Trimming removed 2 bases from V and 2 bases from J, with 11 bases in between. This specimen comes from a study of OX40 agonist ivuxolimab in advanced cancers. Broader study findings: Researchers report that CD8+ T cells had, on average, more expanded clones than CD4+. Which antigen the expanded peripheral T cells recognized is unknown.

Measured with immunoSEQ multiplex PCR; TCRdb has only the in-frame clones, and not every one. In the table there are some 45,000 clones, approximately 91% of which are singletons. This material consisted of CD4+ or CD8+ T cells sorted from blood, taken in a trial of the OX40 agonist ivuxolimab. The chain carries TRBV5-6 and TRBJ2-7; either TRBD1 or TRBD2 may supply D (5 bases each). This TCR was sampled from an adult with an advanced solid tumor such as melanoma, head and neck, liver or kidney cancer. Here the CDR3 DNA reads TGTGCCAGCAGCTTAACCGGGGCCGCCTACGAGCAGTACTTC. It encodes CASSLTGAAYEQYF.